This TCR beta chain emerged from a study of blood T cell repertoires in COVID-19. Turning to this clone: Distinct nucleotide sequences in the sample also encode this CDR3.

The protocol was immunoSEQ multiplex PCR, while the TCRdb copy is restricted to in-frame clones and leaves out a portion. The repertoire has some 500,000 clones, about 89% of them found once; the top ten carry roughly 7.4%. Trimming cost V 6 bases and J 4 bases, with 12 bases left between them. The germline gives CDR1 KGHSH, CDR2 LQKENI. This CDR3 is built from 13 residues. The TCR sequence derives from a woman aged 45 to 65 with COVID-19, enrolled during active disease. The sample taken for sequencing was peripheral blood. The J gene is TRBJ1-2, the V gene TRBV18; no firm D call. The chain's CDR3 is CASSPPGGYGYTF. DNA for the CDR3: TGTGCCAGCTCGCCTCCCGGAGGCTATGGCTACACCTTC.